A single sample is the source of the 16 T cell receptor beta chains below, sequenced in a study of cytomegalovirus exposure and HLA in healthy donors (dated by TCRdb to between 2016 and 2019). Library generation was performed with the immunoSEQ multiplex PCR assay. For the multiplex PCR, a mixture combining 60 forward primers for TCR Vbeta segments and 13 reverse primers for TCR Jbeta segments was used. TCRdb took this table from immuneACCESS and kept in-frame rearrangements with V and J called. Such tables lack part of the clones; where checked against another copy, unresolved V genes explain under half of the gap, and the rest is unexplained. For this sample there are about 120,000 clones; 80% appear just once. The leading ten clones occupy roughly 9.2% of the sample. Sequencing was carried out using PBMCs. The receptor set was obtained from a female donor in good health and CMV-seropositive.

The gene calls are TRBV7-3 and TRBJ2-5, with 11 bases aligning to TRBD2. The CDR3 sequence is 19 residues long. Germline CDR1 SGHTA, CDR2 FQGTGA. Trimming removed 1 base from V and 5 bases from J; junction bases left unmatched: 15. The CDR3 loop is CASSLNLEGSGGAGETQYF. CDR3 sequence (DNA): TGTGCCAGCAGCTTAAATTTGGAAGGTAGCGGGGGGGCGGGGGAGACCCAGTACTTC.

CDR3 coding DNA: TGTGCCAGCAGTACAAGCGGGGGGACCTACAATGAGCAGTTCTTC. Its translation is CASSTSGGTYNEQFF. The rearrangement joins TRBV5-6 to TRBJ2-1; 9 positions match TRBD2. CDR1 and CDR2 (germline): SGHDT, YYEEEE. V was pared by 5 bases and J by 2 bases, with 5 bases of the junction left unmatched. The CDR3 runs 15 residues. The variable domain in full, with the rest retrieved from reference TRBV5-6 and TRBJ2-1, is DAGVTQSPTHLIKTRGQQVTLRCSPKSGHDTVSWYQQALGQGPQFIFQYYEEEERQRGNFPDRFSGHQFPNYSSELNVNALLLGDSALYLCASSTSGGTYNEQFFGPGTRLTVL.

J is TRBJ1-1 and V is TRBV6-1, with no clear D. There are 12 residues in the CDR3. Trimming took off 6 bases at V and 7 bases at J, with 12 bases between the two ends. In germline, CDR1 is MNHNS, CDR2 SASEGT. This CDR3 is CASSPGTDEAFF. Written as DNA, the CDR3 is TGTGCCAGCAGCCCTGGTACAGATGAAGCTTTCTTT.

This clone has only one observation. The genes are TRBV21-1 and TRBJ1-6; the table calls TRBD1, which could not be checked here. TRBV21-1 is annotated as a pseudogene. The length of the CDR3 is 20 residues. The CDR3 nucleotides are TGTGCCAGCAGCAAAAATGGGGGAGGACAGGGGGACTCCTATAATTCACCCCTCCACTTT. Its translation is CASSKNGGGQGDSYNSPLHF.

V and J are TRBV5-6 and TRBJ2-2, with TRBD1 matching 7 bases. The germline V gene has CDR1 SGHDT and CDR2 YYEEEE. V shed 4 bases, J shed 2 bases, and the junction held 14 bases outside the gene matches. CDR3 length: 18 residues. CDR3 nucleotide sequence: TGTGCCAGCAGCGCCCTATCCACAGGGGTCCCCAACACCGGGGAGCTGTTTTTT. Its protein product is CASSALSTGVPNTGELFF.

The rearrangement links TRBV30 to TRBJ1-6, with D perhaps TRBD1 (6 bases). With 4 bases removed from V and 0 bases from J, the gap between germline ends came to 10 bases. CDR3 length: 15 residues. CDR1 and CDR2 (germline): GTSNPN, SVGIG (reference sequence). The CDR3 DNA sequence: TGTGCCTGGACCATAGGGGGCTCCTATAATTCACCCCTCCACTTT. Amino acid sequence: CAWTIGGSYNSPLHF.

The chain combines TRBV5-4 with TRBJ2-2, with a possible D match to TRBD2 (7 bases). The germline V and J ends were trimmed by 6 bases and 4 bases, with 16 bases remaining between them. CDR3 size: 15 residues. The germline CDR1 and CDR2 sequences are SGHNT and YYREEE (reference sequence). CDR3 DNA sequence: TGTGCCAGCACCAGGGAGGGGGGTCTCACCGGGGAGCTGTTTTTT. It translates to CASTREGGLTGELFF.

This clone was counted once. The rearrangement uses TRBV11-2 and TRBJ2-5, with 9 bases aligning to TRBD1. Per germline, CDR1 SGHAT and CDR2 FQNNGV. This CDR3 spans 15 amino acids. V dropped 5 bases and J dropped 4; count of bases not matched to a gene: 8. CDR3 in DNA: TGTGCCAGCAGCCGCCGGACAGGGGAGGGAGAGACCCAGTACTTC. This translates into CASSRRTGEGETQYF.

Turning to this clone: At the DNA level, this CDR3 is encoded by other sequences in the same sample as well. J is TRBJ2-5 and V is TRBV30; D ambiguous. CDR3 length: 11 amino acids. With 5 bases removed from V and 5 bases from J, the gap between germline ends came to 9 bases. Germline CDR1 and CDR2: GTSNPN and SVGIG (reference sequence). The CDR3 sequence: CAWSVRETQYF. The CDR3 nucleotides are TGTGCCTGGTCGGTGAGGGAGACCCAGTACTTC.

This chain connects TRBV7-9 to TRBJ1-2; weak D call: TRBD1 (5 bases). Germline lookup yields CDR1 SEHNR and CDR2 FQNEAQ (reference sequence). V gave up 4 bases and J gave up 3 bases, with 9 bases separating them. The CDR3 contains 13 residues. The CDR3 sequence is CASSYGGDYGYTF. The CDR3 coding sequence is TGTGCCAGCAGCTACGGGGGGGACTATGGCTACACCTTC.

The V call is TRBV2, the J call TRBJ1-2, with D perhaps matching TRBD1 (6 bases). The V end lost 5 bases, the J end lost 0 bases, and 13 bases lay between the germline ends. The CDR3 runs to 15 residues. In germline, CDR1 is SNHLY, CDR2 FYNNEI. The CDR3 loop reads CASSHLTGPNYGYTF. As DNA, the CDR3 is TGTGCCAGCAGTCATTTGACAGGTCCTAACTATGGCTACACCTTC.

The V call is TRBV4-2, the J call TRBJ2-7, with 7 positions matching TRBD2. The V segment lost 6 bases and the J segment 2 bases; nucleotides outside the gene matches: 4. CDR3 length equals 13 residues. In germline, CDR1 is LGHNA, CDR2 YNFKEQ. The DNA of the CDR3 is TGTGCCAGCAGTTCGGGAGGCCCCTACGAGCAGTACTTC. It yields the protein CASSSGGPYEQYF.

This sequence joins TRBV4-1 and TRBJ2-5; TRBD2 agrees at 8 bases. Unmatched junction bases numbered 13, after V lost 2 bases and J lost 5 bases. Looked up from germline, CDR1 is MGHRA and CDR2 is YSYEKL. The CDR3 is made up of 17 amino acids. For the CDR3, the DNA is TGCGCCAGCAGCCAAACTATATCGACGGGGGGGTGGGAGACCCAGTACTTC. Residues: CASSQTISTGGWETQYF.

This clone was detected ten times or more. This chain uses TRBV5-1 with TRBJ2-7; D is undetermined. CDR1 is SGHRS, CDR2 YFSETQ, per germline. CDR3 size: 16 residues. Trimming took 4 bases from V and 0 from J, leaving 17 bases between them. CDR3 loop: CASSGVGPTSSYEQYF. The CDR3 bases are TGCGCCAGCAGCGGAGTTGGTCCTACCAGCTCCTACGAGCAGTACTTC.

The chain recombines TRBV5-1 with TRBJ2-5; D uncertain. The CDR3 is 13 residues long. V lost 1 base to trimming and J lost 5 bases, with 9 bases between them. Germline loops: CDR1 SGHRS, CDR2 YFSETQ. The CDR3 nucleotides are TGCGCCAGCAGCTTGTCGGTGGTGGAGACCCAGTACTTC. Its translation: CASSLSVVETQYF.

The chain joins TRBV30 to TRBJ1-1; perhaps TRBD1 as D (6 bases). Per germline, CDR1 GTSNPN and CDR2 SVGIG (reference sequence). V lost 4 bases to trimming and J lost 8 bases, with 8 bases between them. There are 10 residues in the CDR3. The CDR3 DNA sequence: TGTGCCTGGATTCAGGGGGAAGCTTTCTTT. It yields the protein CAWIQGEAFF.